This T cell receptor (beta chain) appears in the sequencing data of a study of T cell responses to AZD1222 COVID-19 vaccine (dated by TCRdb to the early 2020s). Turning to the overall study: AZD1222 recipients with second doses at about 4 weeks or about 12 weeks were pooled, because spike-specific TCR depth and breadth did not differ between schedules. A total of about 250 trial participants underwent TCR sequencing, of whom 207 had received two doses of AZD1222 and about 26 had received two doses of the MenACWY control vaccine. Trial participants were enrolled by age into subgroups of 18-55, 56-69 and 70-plus years, and around 150, 29 and 61 TCR-sequenced participants, respectively, were included in these subgroups. The study at large found these results: In the small 56-69-year group, the increase in depth fell short of significance, most likely because of low power. CD4 TCRs associated with the vaccine covered the entire spike protein, and the dominant responses were in regions 160-218 and 743-854. A significant rise in spike-specific TCR breadth and depth was observed after two AZD1222 doses relative to day 0 and relative to MenACWY recipients. Reportedly, almost half of the unique spike-specific TCRs recognized epitopes lying outside the regions that are mutated in the B.1.351 and B.1.1.7 variants. Only a handful of AZD1222 recipients were SARS-CoV-2 seropositive at baseline, limiting conclusions about previously exposed vaccinees. Because no samples from the day 14 peak response were available, repertoires could be characterized only after the peak T cell response. Participants were mostly white British, with more females than males. The authors suggested clonal diversity may have been underestimated.

According to the study, the label for this sample's time point signals: baseline before first vaccination. The vaccinee samples were drawn from two UK trials, COV001 and COV002, one of which was a single-blind randomized controlled phase 2/3 trial testing AZD1222 (ChAdOx1 nCoV-19) in healthy adults. For TCRbeta chain sequencing, PBMC samples were collected from trial participants at day 0 and at day 28 after the second dose. The germline V gene (reference sequence) supplies CDR1 LNHDA and CDR2 SQIVND. Including the terminal cysteine and phenylalanine, the CDR3 comprises 13 residues. Of all the DNA, just the CDR3 is kept, 39 bases in frame from base 1. Cut back by 5 bases and 4 bases, the V and J ends lie 9 bases apart. Worth noting for this clone: Its antigen is still unknown. No qualities accompany the bases; no much larger clone lies one base away.

The CDR3 regions of human TCRbeta chains were analyzed by immunosequencing. The study's processing was this. Repertoire TCRs were checked for matches against a reference library of SARS-CoV-2-specific TCRs that had been generated using the MIRA antigen-specificity platform. Breadth was defined as the fraction of unique TCRs that were SARS-CoV-2-associated, and depth was defined as the fraction of total T cells that were SARS-CoV-2-associated. Each spike-specific TCR was assigned to its reactive spike region and to a CD4 or CD8 class using the MIRA data. Log10-transformed breadth and depth values were compared by one-way ANOVA with Sidak's multiple comparisons tests. TCRdb stores this immuneACCESS table with in-frame sequences only. Part of the clones is absent; in the studies checked, under half of the shortfall reflects unresolved V genes, and no reason is known for the rest. The V and J calls and clone size come from that table; D and trimming were worked out from the DNA. The sample table records 100,000 to 150,000 clones; around 92% of these occur just once. Clones ranked in the top ten supply approximately 4.5% of the sample.

The V gene is TRBV19 and the J gene is TRBJ1-5, with the D gene too uncertain to name. This TCR was recovered from an adult in good health. The source material was peripheral blood, sampled on day 0 of AZD1222 vaccination. CDR3 protein: CASSVVLNQPQHF. The sequenced DNA is TGTGCCAGTAGTGTAGTGCTGAATCAGCCCCAGCATTTT.